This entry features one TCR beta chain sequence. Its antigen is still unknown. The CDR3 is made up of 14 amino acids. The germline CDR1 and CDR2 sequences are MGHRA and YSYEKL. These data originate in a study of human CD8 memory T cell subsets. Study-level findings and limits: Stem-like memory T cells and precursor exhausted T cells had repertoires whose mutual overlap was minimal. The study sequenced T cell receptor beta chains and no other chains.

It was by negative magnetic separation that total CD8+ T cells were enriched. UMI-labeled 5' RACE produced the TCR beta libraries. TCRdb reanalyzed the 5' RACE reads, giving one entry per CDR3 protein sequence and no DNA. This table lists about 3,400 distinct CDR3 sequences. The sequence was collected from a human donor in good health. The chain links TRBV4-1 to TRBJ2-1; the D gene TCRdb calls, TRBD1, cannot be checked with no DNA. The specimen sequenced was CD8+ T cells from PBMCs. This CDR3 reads CASSQGPGAGEQFF.